This T cell receptor (beta chain) came from a study of OX40 agonist ivuxolimab in advanced cancers. The trim removed 5 bases at V and 7 bases at J, leaving 5 bases unmatched. The germline CDR1 and CDR2 sequences are SGHTA and FQGTGA. There are 13 residues in the CDR3. Produced via immunoSEQ multiplex PCR; TCRdb's table is partial and in-frame only. Of 65,000 to 90,000 clones listed, roughly 90% are singletons. The origin of this receptor is an adult with an advanced solid tumor such as melanoma, head and neck, liver or kidney cancer. The chain is built from TRBV7-3 and TRBJ2-1; 7 bases map to TRBD2. This sample comprised CD4+ or CD8+ T cells sorted from blood, obtained in a trial of the OX40 agonist ivuxolimab. As DNA, the CDR3 is TGTGCCAGCAGCCCTACTAGCGCAAATGAGCAGTTCTTC. It yields the protein CASSPTSANEQFF.